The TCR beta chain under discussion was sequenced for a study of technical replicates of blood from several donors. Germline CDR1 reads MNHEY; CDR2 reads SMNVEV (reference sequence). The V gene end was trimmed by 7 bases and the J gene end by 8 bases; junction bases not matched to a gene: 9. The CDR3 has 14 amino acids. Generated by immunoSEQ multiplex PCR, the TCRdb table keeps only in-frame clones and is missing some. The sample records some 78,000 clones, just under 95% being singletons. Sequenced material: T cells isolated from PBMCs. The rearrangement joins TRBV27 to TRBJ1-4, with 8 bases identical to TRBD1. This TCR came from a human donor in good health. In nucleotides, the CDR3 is TGTGCCAGCACTTCGACAGGGGCGAGAGAAAAACTGTTTTTT. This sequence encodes CASTSTGAREKLFF.